The rows below give T cell receptor beta chains drawn from one sample of a study of blood T cell repertoires in COVID-19. Method: immunoSEQ multiplex PCR; TCRdb's copy keeps in-frame clones and lacks some. This table has about 39,000 clones, about 82% appearing once. The sequenced material came from peripheral blood. The receptors were gathered from a human donor in a cohort sampled during active COVID-19. The CDR3 runs from the conserved cysteine through the conserved F or W. The order of the fields is J gene, clone size, CDR3 length, V gene, D gene, CDR3 DNA, CDR3 protein. The D gene is left open where the match is weak. The size entry is marked missing in some rows and otherwise reads once, few, many or a size class.

TRBJ2-7,-,13,TRBV12-3/TRBV12-4,-,TGTGCCAGCGAAATAACAGGGAGCTACGAGCAGTACTTC,CASEITGSYEQYF
TRBJ2-7,-,13,TRBV29-1,-,TGCAGCGTTTCATTCCAGACTCGGAACGAGCAGTACTTC,CSVSFQTRNEQYF
TRBJ2-7,-,12,TRBV7-2,-,TGTGCCAGCAGTCGTCCCCCCTACGAGCAGTACTTC,CASSRPPYEQYF
TRBJ1-4,once,15,TRBV7-9,-,TGTGCCAGCAGCTTCTGGGAGTGGGGAAATGAAAAACTGTTTTTT,CASSFWEWGNEKLFF
TRBJ2-7,-,14,TRBV6-5,TRBD2,TGTGCCAGCACTTTAACTAGCGGGAGTCGGGAGCAGTACTTC,CASTLTSGSREQYF
TRBJ1-5,many,12,TRBV12-3/TRBV12-4,-,TGTGCCAGCAGTTTTGGGGAGGAGCCCCAGCATTTT,CASSFGEEPQHF
TRBJ1-4,-,15,TRBV28,-,TGTGCCAGCAGTTTAGGGCAGGGGAACCATGAAAAACTGTTTTTT,CASSLGQGNHEKLFF
TRBJ1-1,-,14,TRBV19,-,TGTGCCAGTAGTCCGCCAGGGGTGGACACTGAAGCTTTCTTT,CASSPPGVDTEAFF
TRBJ1-1,-,13,TRBV7-6,-,TGTGCCAGCAGCCTGGAGTATTCCACTGAAGCTTTCTTT,CASSLEYSTEAFF
TRBJ1-5,-,13,TRBV19,-,TGTGCCAGTAGTGAAATCAGGGCTCAGCCCCAGCATTTT,CASSEIRAQPQHF
TRBJ1-2,-,15,TRBV28,-,TGTGCCAGCAGTTTTCCCCGGGGGGCCACCTATGGCTACACCTTC,CASSFPRGATYGYTF
TRBJ2-1,-,15,TRBV7-9,-,TGTGCCAGCAGCTTATCACGGGTTATCATCAATGAGCAGTTCTTC,CASSLSRVIINEQFF
TRBJ1-2,-,13,TRBV12-3/TRBV12-4,-,TGTGCCAGCAGTTTAGCCATGACGGGGGGCTACACCTTC,CASSLAMTGGYTF
TRBJ1-2,-,13,TRBV2,TRBD1,TGTGCCAGCAGTGAAGAGGGGGCCTATGGCTACACCTTC,CASSEEGAYGYTF
TRBJ2-3,-,17,TRBV27,TRBD2,TGTGCCAGCAGACCCACTTGGACTAGCGGGAGGGCCGATACGCAGTATTTT,CASRPTWTSGRADTQYF
TRBJ2-5,-,13,TRBV12-3/TRBV12-4,-,TGTGCCAGCAGTTTAGGTCAGGTAGAGACCCAGTACTTC,CASSLGQVETQYF
TRBJ2-3,once,14,TRBV5-1,TRBD1,TGCGCCAGCAGCCCCGGGACAGCCACAGATACGCAGTATTTT,CASSPGTATDTQYF
TRBJ1-3,-,15,TRBV7-8,TRBD1,TGTGCCAGCAGCTTGGGACAGGGGTTTGGAAACACCATATATTTT,CASSLGQGFGNTIYF
TRBJ2-1,-,16,TRBV30,-,TGTGCCTGGAGTGTACGGACAAATCGGGAGAGCAATGAGCAGTTCTTC,CAWSVRTNRESNEQFF
TRBJ1-5,-,13,TRBV12-5,-,TGTGCTAGTGCCTCCCCCCCGGATCAGCCCCAGCATTTT,CASASPPDQPQHF
TRBJ2-1,-,14,TRBV7-2,TRBD1,TGTGCCAGCAGCTCTCCGACAGGGGAGACTGAGCAGTTCTTC,CASSSPTGETEQFF
TRBJ2-7,-,14,TRBV6-5,-,TGTGCCAGCAGTTACCCTGGCACTACCTACGAGCAGTACTTC,CASSYPGTTYEQYF
TRBJ2-7,-,13,TRBV15,TRBD2,TGTGCCACCCGGGAGGGGGGGTCCTACGAGCAGTACTTC,CATREGGSYEQYF
TRBJ1-6,-,16,TRBV30,-,TGTGCCTGGAGGGTACGTGGGAGCTCCTATAATTCACCCCTCCACTTT,CAWRVRGSSYNSPLHF
TRBJ1-1,few,14,TRBV5-6,TRBD1,TGTGCCAGCAGCCGCAGGGACAGGGGAGGTGAAGCTTTCTTT,CASSRRDRGGEAFF
TRBJ2-5,-,15,TRBV21-1,-,TGTGCCAGCAGCAAACCCCCTAGCGGCAAAGAGACCCAGTACTTC,CASSKPPSGKETQYF
TRBJ1-1,-,13,TRBV6-5,-,TGTGCCAGCAGGCCTCAAGGGGACACTGAAGCTTTCTTT,CASRPQGDTEAFF
TRBJ2-7,-,15,TRBV5-5,-,TGTGCCAGCAGCTTGTACAGGTCGTCCTCCTACGAGCAGTACTTC,CASSLYRSSSYEQYF
TRBJ2-2,-,17,TRBV14,-,TGTGCCAGCAGCCATCGGCGGACAGAGACGTCCACCGGGGAGCTGTTTTTT,CASSHRRTETSTGELFF
TRBJ2-7,-,14,TRBV12-5,TRBD1,TGTGCTAGTGGGCCTGGAGACAGGGTAGAGGAGCAGTACTTC,CASGPGDRVEEQYF
TRBJ1-2,once,14,TRBV30,TRBD1,TGTGCCTGGAGTGTGGGACAGGGGGCGGGAGGCTACACCTTC,CAWSVGQGAGGYTF
TRBJ1-1,-,12,TRBV6-1,-,TGTGCCAGCAGTGAAAGTGCGTCGTCAGCTTTCTTT,CASSESASSAFF
TRBJ2-3,once,14,TRBV6-5,TRBD1,TGTGCCAGCGACAGGGATGGAGACACAGATACGCAGTATTTT,CASDRDGDTDTQYF
TRBJ2-7,-,17,TRBV27,TRBD2,TGTGCCAGCAGGCCTACGGGACTAGCGGTATCCTCCTACGAGCAGTACTTC,CASRPTGLAVSSYEQYF
TRBJ2-1,-,16,TRBV7-9,TRBD2,TGTGCCAGCAGCGTAGCGGGAGGGCTGTCTTACAATGAGCAGTTCTTC,CASSVAGGLSYNEQFF
TRBJ1-2,-,14,TRBV7-9,-,TGTGCCAGCAGCTTAAGTGGGGCAAACTATGGCTACACCTTC,CASSLSGANYGYTF
TRBJ2-7,-,15,TRBV5-6,-,TGTGCCAGCAGCCCCCCGGCAGGGGCGACCTACGAGCAGTACTTC,CASSPPAGATYEQYF
TRBJ2-2,-,15,TRBV19,TRBD2,TGTGCCAGTTCCTGGGGACTAGTTCAGGCCGGGGAGCTGTTTTTT,CASSWGLVQAGELFF
TRBJ1-6,-,13,TRBV7-2,-,TGTGCCAGCAGCTCTACGCTAAATTCACCCCTCCACTTT,CASSSTLNSPLHF
TRBJ2-4,-,18,TRBV21-1,-,TGTGCCAGCAGCCCCCGCCCCCGGGACAGGGGGACCAAAAACATTCAGTACTTC,CASSPRPRDRGTKNIQYF